These T cell receptor beta chains were read from a single sample in a study of PD-1 blockade in classical Hodgkin lymphoma. Sequencing was performed with immunoSEQ multiplex PCR; in TCRdb, only in-frame clones are kept and a portion is missing. The sample has 30,000 to 45,000 clones, 87% seen once. The sequences come from peripheral blood mononuclear cells (PBMCs), collected at baseline. The source is a human donor with classical Hodgkin lymphoma. The CDR3 runs from the conserved cysteine through the conserved F or W. Each record gives: clone size, D gene, V gene, J gene, CDR3 DNA, CDR3 protein. The D gene is left open where the match is weak. Expanded clones get a size class; other rows say once, few or many, or leave the size out.

>.|TRBD1|TRBV6-4|TRBJ1-2
TGTGCCAGCAGAAAGGACAGGGGGCTTGACTATGGCTACACCTTC
CASRKDRGLDYGYTF
>.|.|TRBV7-9|TRBJ1-1
TGTGCCAGCAAGGGAGGGGCGAACACTGAAGCTTTCTTT
CASKGGANTEAFF
>.|.|TRBV6-6|TRBJ2-7
TGTGCCAGCAGGAGACAGGCCGCCTACGAGCAGTACTTC
CASRRQAAYEQYF
>.|TRBD1|TRBV19|TRBJ2-2
TGTGCCAGTAGTCACCGGGACAGGGTGAACACCGGGGAGCTGTTTTTT
CASSHRDRVNTGELFF
>.|TRBD2|TRBV5-1|TRBJ2-3
TGCGCCAGCAGCTTGGGGCTAGCGGGGGGGCGACGGGATACGCAGTATTTT
CASSLGLAGGRRDTQYF
>few|TRBD1|TRBV5-1|TRBJ2-7
TGCGCCAGCAGCTTTTGGGACAGGGTCGACGAGCAGTACTTC
CASSFWDRVDEQYF
>.|TRBD1|TRBV7-2|TRBJ1-6
TGTGCCAGCAGCTTACGACAGGGGCCCTATAATTCACCCCTCCACTTT
CASSLRQGPYNSPLHF
>.|TRBD1|TRBV4-2|TRBJ2-5
TGTGCCAGCAGCCAGCCAACCGGGACAGGGGAGGAGACCCAGTACTTC
CASSQPTGTGEETQYF
>.|.|TRBV6-6|TRBJ1-1
TGTGCCAGCAGTTACGCACGATCGAGGGGCTCGGGTGAAGCTTTCTTT
CASSYARSRGSGEAFF
>.|TRBD2|TRBV5-1|TRBJ2-3
TGCGCCAGTTCTCCGGGACTAGCCACAGATACGCAGTATTTT
CASSPGLATDTQYF
>.|.|TRBV19|TRBJ2-3
TGTGCCAGTAGTATAGGGAGGGGGCGGGTGGATACGCAGTATTTT
CASSIGRGRVDTQYF
>.|.|TRBV7-2|TRBJ2-5
TGTGCCAGCAGCGTAAACCAAGAGACCCAGTACTTC
CASSVNQETQYF
>.|TRBD2|TRBV19|TRBJ2-5
TGTGCCAGTCGATTGAGCGGGGAAATCCAAGAGACCCAGTACTTC
CASRLSGEIQETQYF
>.|.|TRBV4-3|TRBJ2-3
TGCGCCAGCAGCCAAGATATGACAGCGATGACAGATACGCAGTATTTT
CASSQDMTAMTDTQYF
>.|TRBD1|TRBV7-2|TRBJ1-5
TGTGCCAGCAGCTTACCAGGGACAGGTCATCAGCCCCAGCATTTT
CASSLPGTGHQPQHF
>.|.|TRBV7-9|TRBJ2-1
TGTGCCAGCAGCTTAGCGCCCCGGGATGTCAAGGATGAGCAGTTCTTC
CASSLAPRDVKDEQFF
>.|TRBD2|TRBV23-1|TRBJ2-5
TGCGCCAGCAGTCAATCCTCCACAATCTTAGCGGGGGCAAAAGAGACCCAGTACTTC
CASSQSSTILAGAKETQYF
>few|.|TRBV6-1|TRBJ1-2
TGTGCCAGCAGTGAACCCCCCTGGACAGCAGGCTACACCTTC
CASSEPPWTAGYTF
>.|TRBD1|TRBV5-8|TRBJ2-7
TGTGCCAGCAGCTTGTTTCGGGACAGGGGCCTCTACTACGAGCAGTACTTC
CASSLFRDRGLYYEQYF
>.|TRBD1|TRBV28|TRBJ2-3
TGTGCCAGCTCCGGGACAGTCACAGATACGCAGTATTTT
CASSGTVTDTQYF
>.|.|TRBV30|TRBJ2-7
TGTGCCTGGAGTATAGGGGGTTACGAGCAGTACTTC
CAWSIGGYEQYF
>once|.|TRBV5-6|TRBJ2-7
TGTGCCAGCAGCCCGCCGACAGGGGAGGGGTACTACGAGCAGTACTTC
CASSPPTGEGYYEQYF
>.|.|TRBV6-5|TRBJ2-5
TGTGCCAGCAGTTACTCAAGACTCCCAGATGAGACCCAGTACTTC
CASSYSRLPDETQYF
>.|.|TRBV10-3|TRBJ1-6
TGTGCCATCAGTGGGCCCAATTCACCCCTCCACTTT
CAISGPNSPLHF
>few|.|TRBV6-4|TRBJ1-2
TGTGCCAGCAGTGGAGAGTTTGGAGGGGGCTATGGCTACACCTTC
CASSGEFGGGYGYTF
>.|TRBD2|TRBV19|TRBJ2-1
TGTGCCAGTAGTATCCCAGCGGGGGGGACTGAGCAGTTCTTC
CASSIPAGGTEQFF
>.|.|TRBV25-1|TRBJ2-3
TGTGCCAGCACGAACGGGGGCGAAAGCACAGATACGCAGTATTTT
CASTNGGESTDTQYF
>few|.|TRBV19|TRBJ2-6
TGTGCCAGTAGGATTCCAAGTCCATCGGGGCCCATGGTCCTGACTTTC
CASRIPSPSGPMVLTF
>.|.|TRBV6-5|TRBJ1-3
TGTGCCAGCAGTTATTCGAGGGGCTCTGGAAACACCATATATTTT
CASSYSRGSGNTIYF
>.|TRBD2|TRBV9|TRBJ2-3
TGTGCCAGCAGCGCCGGTAGCGGGAGGTTGGATACGCAGTATTTT
CASSAGSGRLDTQYF
>.|.|TRBV7-7|TRBJ2-5
TGTGCTAGCAGCTTAAGTCTACAGTCGCAAGAGACCCAGTACTTC
CASSLSLQSQETQYF
>once|.|TRBV30|TRBJ1-4
TGTGCCTGGAGTGAACGATTTGAAAAACTGTTTTTT
CAWSERFEKLFF
>.|.|TRBV6-1|TRBJ1-5
TGTGCCAGCAGTGGGGAAAGACCGAAGAATCAGCCCCAGCATTTT
CASSGERPKNQPQHF
>few|.|TRBV19|TRBJ1-5
TGTGCCAGCAGGGAATCCGGTCAGCCCCAGCATTTT
CASRESGQPQHF
>.|.|TRBV4-1|TRBJ2-5
TGCGCCAGCAGCCAAGTATCGGCAGCGGAGACCCAGTACTTC
CASSQVSAAETQYF
>.|.|TRBV30|TRBJ2-3
TGTGCCTGGAGTGAGACCAGGCTGACAGATACGCAGTATTTT
CAWSETRLTDTQYF
>.|.|TRBV19|TRBJ2-3
TGTGCCAGTAGTATAGCCGGGGGCTCAGATACGCAGTATTTT
CASSIAGGSDTQYF
>.|.|TRBV7-2|TRBJ2-7
TGTGCCAGCAGCTTAGCTGGAACTAGCTACGAGCAGTACTTC
CASSLAGTSYEQYF
>.|.|TRBV29-1|TRBJ2-7
TGCAGCGTTGAAGACACATGGGGCGGATACGAGCAGTACTTC
CSVEDTWGGYEQYF
>.|.|TRBV6-1|TRBJ1-1
TGTGCCAGCAGCCAGGGCGGAATGAACACTGAAGCTTTCTTT
CASSQGGMNTEAFF
>.|.|TRBV28|TRBJ1-1
TGTGCCAGCAGTTTTTTGAACACTGAAGCTTTCTTT
CASSFLNTEAFF
>.|.|TRBV29-1|TRBJ2-6
TGCAGCGTTGTTCCGGTACAGGGTCGAGGCGTCCTGACTTTC
CSVVPVQGRGVLTF
>.|TRBD1|TRBV6-5|TRBJ1-5
TGTGCCAGCAGTTCCCAACAGGGGAATCAGCCCCAGCATTTT
CASSSQQGNQPQHF
>.|.|TRBV5-6|TRBJ1-6
TGTGCCAGCAGCTTGATAGACGGGGACCCGTATAATTCACCCCTCCACTTT
CASSLIDGDPYNSPLHF
>.|.|TRBV18|TRBJ2-1
TGTGCCAGCTCACACAGGGATGAGCAGTTCTTC
CASSHRDEQFF
>few|TRBD1|TRBV18|TRBJ2-3
TGTGCCAGCTCACCAAGACAGGGGGCCACAGATACGCAGTATTTT
CASSPRQGATDTQYF
>.|TRBD2|TRBV7-2|TRBJ2-1
TGTGCCAGCAGCTTAACTAGCGGCTTACCCAATGAGCAGTTCTTC
CASSLTSGLPNEQFF
>.|.|TRBV5-1|TRBJ2-1
TGCGCCAGCAGCTTGGGTCAGCTACCATACAATGAGCAGTTCTTC
CASSLGQLPYNEQFF
>.|.|TRBV5-1|TRBJ1-3
TGCGCCAGCAGCTCCACCTTGCGAGCCTCTGGAAACACCATATATTTT
CASSSTLRASGNTIYF
>.|.|TRBV6-5|TRBJ1-4
TGTGCCAGCAGTTACTATGGGGGCAGCATTGAAAAACTGTTTTTT
CASSYYGGSIEKLFF
>.|TRBD2|TRBV7-2|TRBJ2-7
TGTGCCAGCAGCTTACGGACTAGCGGGACCTACGAGCAGTACTTC
CASSLRTSGTYEQYF
>.|.|TRBV30|TRBJ1-6
TGTGCCTGGAGATCAACAGGAACCTATAATTCACCCCTCCACTTT
CAWRSTGTYNSPLHF
>.|.|TRBV11-2|TRBJ2-2
TGTGCCAGCACCCCCCAAAGAGGCACCGGGGAGCTGTTTTTT
CASTPQRGTGELFF
>few|.|TRBV7-9|TRBJ1-5
TGTGCCAGCAGCTTACAGGGGACTGATCAGCCCCAGCATTTT
CASSLQGTDQPQHF
>.|TRBD2|TRBV9|TRBJ2-1
TGTGCCAGCAGCGTAGGGACTAGCGGGGGGGCGTGGCAGTTCTTC
CASSVGTSGGAWQFF
>.|.|TRBV5-5|TRBJ1-1
TGTGCCAGCAGCTTGGTTTTGGCGGGCACTGAAGCTTTCTTT
CASSLVLAGTEAFF
>.|.|TRBV6-1|TRBJ1-1
TGTGCCAGCAGTGTACATCGGGGCACTGAAGCTTTCTTT
CASSVHRGTEAFF
>.|TRBD2|TRBV9|TRBJ2-1
TGTGCCAGCAGCGTAACAGCGGGAGATAATGAGCAGTTCTTC
CASSVTAGDNEQFF
>.|.|TRBV21-1|TRBJ2-3
TGTGCCAGCAGCATCAGCGCCTGCACAGATACGCAGTATTTT
CASSISACTDTQYF
>.|.|TRBV28|TRBJ1-2
TGTGCCAGCAGTTTATTGGGGAGGGGATTAGGGTCTAACTATGGCTACACCTTC
CASSLLGRGLGSNYGYTF